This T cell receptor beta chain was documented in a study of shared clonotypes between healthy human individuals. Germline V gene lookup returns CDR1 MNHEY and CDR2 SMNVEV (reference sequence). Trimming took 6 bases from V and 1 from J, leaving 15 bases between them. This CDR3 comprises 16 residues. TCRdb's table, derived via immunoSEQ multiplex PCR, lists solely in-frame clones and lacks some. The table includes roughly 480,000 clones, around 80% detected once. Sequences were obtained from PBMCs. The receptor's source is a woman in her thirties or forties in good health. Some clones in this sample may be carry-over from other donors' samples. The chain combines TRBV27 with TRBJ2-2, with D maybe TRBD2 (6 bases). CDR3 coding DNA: TGTGCCAGCAGCCAAGGAGCGGGCTTGAACACCGGGGAGCTGTTTTTT. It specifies CASSQGAGLNTGELFF.